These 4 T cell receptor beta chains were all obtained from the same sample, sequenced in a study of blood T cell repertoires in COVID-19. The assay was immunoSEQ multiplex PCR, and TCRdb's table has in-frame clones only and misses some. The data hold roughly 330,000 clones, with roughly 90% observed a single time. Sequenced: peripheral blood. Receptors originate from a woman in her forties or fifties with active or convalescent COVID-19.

The CDR3 DNA is TGTGCCAGCACAGGTGTGAGTAGCGGGGGCCGGTACGAGCAGTACTTC. It specifies CASTGVSSGGRYEQYF. V and J are TRBV2 and TRBJ2-7; TRBD2 agrees at 9 bases. Looked up from germline, CDR1 is SNHLY and CDR2 is FYNNEI. The CDR3 runs 16 residues. Trimming removed 7 bases from V and 4 bases from J; junction bases left unmatched: 14.

Here the CDR3 reads CASSFRGDSLEQYF. For the CDR3, the DNA is TGTGCCAGCAGTTTCCGGGGGGATTCCCTCGAGCAGTACTTC. V gene TRBV28 combines with J gene TRBJ2-7; 7 bases fit TRBD2. The CDR3 runs 14 residues. V gave up 3 bases and J gave up 6 bases; unmatched junction bases: 8. Per the germline V gene, CDR1 is MDHEN and CDR2 is SYDVKM.

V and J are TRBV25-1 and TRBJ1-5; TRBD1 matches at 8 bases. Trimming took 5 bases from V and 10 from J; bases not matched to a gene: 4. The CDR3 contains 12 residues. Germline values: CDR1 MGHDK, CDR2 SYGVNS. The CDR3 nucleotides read TGTGCCAGCAGTCTACAGGGGGGACCCCAGCATTTT. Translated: CASSLQGGPQHF.

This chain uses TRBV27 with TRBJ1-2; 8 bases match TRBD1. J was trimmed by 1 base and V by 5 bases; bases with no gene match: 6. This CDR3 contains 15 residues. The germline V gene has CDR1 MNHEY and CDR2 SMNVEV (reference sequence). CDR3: CASSPIDRGNYGYTF. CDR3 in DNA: TGTGCCAGCAGTCCGATCGACAGGGGTAACTATGGCTACACCTTC.